This T cell receptor beta chain was sequenced during a study of blood T cells in healthy people across ages. This CDR3 has 14 residues. V lost 4 bases and J 7 bases, leaving 14 bases between the germline ends. Germline values: CDR1 SGHVS, CDR2 FNYEAQ. The second PCR ran about 6 to 11 cycles with a sample-barcoded 5' primer and J-beta primers. MiXCR was run by TCRdb on the 5' RACE reads, yielding one entry per CDR3 protein. This sample has more than 600,000 distinct CDR3 sequences, with approximately 25% found just once. The same sample was also used in a study of T cells of mothers and their children.

The V call is TRBV7-6, the J call TRBJ1-5; maybe TRBD1 (6 bases). The sequence came from a boy between 10 and 17 years old in good health. The specimen was blood. CDR3 DNA sequence: TGTGCCAGCAGCTCCGTACAGGGCAGGCAGCCCCAGCATTTT. Translation gives CASSSVQGRQPQHF.